This TCR beta chain was observed in a study of blood T cell repertoires in COVID-19. The assay was immunoSEQ multiplex PCR, and TCRdb's table has in-frame clones only and misses some. The profile shows tens of thousands of clones, 85% to 90% of them singletons. Per germline, CDR1 SGHTA and CDR2 FQGNSA. The germline V and J ends were trimmed by 1 base and 6 bases, with 15 bases remaining between them. The CDR3 totals 15 residues. The chain uses TRBV7-2 and TRBJ1-1; TRBD1 might be the D (5 bases). The sample consisted of peripheral blood. The sequence derives from a man aged 55 to 70 with acute or convalescent COVID-19. The CDR3 region has the DNA TGTGCCAGCAGCTTAGGAGGCCAAGAAGGGGCTGAAGCTTTCTTT. This encodes CASSLGGQEGAEAFF.